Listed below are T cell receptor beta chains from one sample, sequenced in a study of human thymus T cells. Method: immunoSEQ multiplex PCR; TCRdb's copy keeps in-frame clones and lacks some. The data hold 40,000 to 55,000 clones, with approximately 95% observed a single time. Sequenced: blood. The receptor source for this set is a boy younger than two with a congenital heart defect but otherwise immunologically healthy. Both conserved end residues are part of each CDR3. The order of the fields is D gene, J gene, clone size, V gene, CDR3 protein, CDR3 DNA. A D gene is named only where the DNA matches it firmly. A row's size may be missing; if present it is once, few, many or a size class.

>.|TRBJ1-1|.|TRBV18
CASHIIPRDNTEAFF
TGTGCCAGCCACATAATCCCCCGGGACAACACTGAAGCTTTCTTT
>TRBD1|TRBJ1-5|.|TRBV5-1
CASSLDPQGQGTNQPQHF
TGCGCCAGCAGCTTGGACCCCCAGGGACAGGGGACCAATCAGCCCCAGCATTTT
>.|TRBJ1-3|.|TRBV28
CASSLWGWSGNTIYF
TGTGCCAGCAGTTTATGGGGGTGGTCTGGAAACACCATATATTTT
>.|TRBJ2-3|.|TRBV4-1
CASSLRGDTQYF
TGCGCCAGCAGCCTTCGGGGAGATACGCAGTATTTT
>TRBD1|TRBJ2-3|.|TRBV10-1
CASSEWQGADTQYF
TGCGCCAGCAGTGAGTGGCAGGGGGCAGATACGCAGTATTTT
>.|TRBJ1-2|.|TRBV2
CASSKAGYRLTYGYTF
TGTGCCAGCAGCAAAGCGGGCTACAGGCTTACCTATGGCTACACCTTC
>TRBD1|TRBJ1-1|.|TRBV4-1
CASAIQGRDTEAFF
TGCGCCAGCGCAATACAGGGGAGGGACACTGAAGCTTTCTTT
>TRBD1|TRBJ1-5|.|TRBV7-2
CASSRDRGLSNQPQHF
TGTGCCAGCAGCAGGGACAGGGGGCTTAGCAATCAGCCCCAGCATTTT
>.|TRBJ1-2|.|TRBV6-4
CASSDSSVGNYGYTF
TGTGCCAGCAGTGACTCCTCCGTAGGGAACTATGGCTACACCTTC
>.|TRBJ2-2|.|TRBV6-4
CASSIDRGGELFF
TGTGCCAGCAGTATAGATCGCGGCGGGGAGCTGTTTTTT
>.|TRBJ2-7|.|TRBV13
CASSLRGRDEQYF
TGTGCCAGCAGCTTACGGGGCAGGGACGAGCAGTACTTC
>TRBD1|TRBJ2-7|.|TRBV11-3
CASSGRTGLYEQYF
TGTGCCAGCAGCGGTCGGACAGGACTCTACGAGCAGTACTTC
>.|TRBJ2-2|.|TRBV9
CASSVGLNTGELFF
TGTGCCAGCAGCGTAGGGCTGAACACCGGGGAGCTGTTTTTT
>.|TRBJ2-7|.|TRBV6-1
CASRGRYEQYF
TGTGCCAGCAGGGGGAGATACGAGCAGTACTTC
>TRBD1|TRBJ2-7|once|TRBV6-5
CASSSRTGKYEQYF
TGTGCCAGCAGTTCCCGGACAGGGAAATACGAGCAGTACTTC
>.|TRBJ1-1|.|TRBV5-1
CASSPDGSNTEAFF
TGCGCCAGCAGCCCGGACGGATCGAACACTGAAGCTTTCTTT
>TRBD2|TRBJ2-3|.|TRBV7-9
CASSSPGLVGDTQYF
TGTGCCAGCAGCTCCCCGGGACTAGTGGGCGATACGCAGTATTTT
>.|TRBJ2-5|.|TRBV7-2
CASSPTRGQETQYF
TGTGCCAGCAGCCCCACCAGGGGTCAAGAGACCCAGTACTTC
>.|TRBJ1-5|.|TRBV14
CASPYSNQPQHF
TGTGCCAGCCCCTATAGCAATCAGCCCCAGCATTTT
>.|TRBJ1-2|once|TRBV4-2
CASSQDLSGGYTF
TGTGCCAGCAGCCAAGATCTCTCAGGAGGCTACACCTTC
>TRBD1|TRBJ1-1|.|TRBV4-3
CASSQDTGEGTEAFF
TGCGCCAGCAGCCAAGATACAGGGGAGGGCACTGAAGCTTTCTTT
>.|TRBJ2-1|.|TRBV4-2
CASSQDLGSYNEQFF
TGTGCCAGCAGCCAAGATTTGGGTTCCTACAATGAGCAGTTCTTC
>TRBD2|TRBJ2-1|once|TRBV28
CASRGGGYNEQFF
TGTGCCAGCAGAGGCGGGGGTTACAATGAGCAGTTCTTC
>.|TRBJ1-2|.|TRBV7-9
CASSLRIGYTF
TGTGCCAGCAGCCTCCGCATCGGCTACACCTTC
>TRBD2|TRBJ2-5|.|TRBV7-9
CASSLGLAGYQETQYF
TGTGCCAGCAGCTTAGGACTAGCGGGGTATCAAGAGACCCAGTACTTC
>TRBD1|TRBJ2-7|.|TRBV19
CASSATGGRYEQYF
TGTGCCAGTAGTGCGACAGGGGGCAGGTACGAGCAGTACTTC
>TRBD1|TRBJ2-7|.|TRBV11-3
CASSLRDRDYEQYF
TGTGCCAGCAGCCTCCGGGACAGGGACTACGAGCAGTACTTC
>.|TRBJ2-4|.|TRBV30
CAWTPSHNIQYF
TGTGCCTGGACGCCCAGCCACAACATTCAGTACTTC
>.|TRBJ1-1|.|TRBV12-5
CASGLVNTEAFF
TGTGCTAGTGGTTTGGTAAACACTGAAGCTTTCTTT
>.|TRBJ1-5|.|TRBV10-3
CAISEGGGNQPQHF
TGTGCCATCAGTGAGGGGGGAGGCAATCAGCCCCAGCATTTT
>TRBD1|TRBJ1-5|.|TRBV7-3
CASRRDRGSTDTQHF
TGTGCCAGCAGGAGGGACAGGGGGAGTACAGATACGCAGCATTTT
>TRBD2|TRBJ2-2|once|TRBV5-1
CASSLELAIGELFF
TGCGCCAGCAGCTTGGAACTAGCGATCGGGGAGCTGTTTTTT
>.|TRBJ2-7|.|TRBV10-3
CAINRRLQGVDEQYF
TGTGCCATCAACAGGCGCTTACAGGGCGTGGACGAGCAGTACTTC
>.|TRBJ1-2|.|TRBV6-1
CASSDLGGLNYGYTF
TGTGCCAGCAGTGATCTGGGGGGATTAAACTATGGCTACACCTTC
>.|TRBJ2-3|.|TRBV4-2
CASSQAPSSGDTQYF
TGTGCCAGCAGCCAAGCCCCTAGTTCGGGGGATACGCAGTATTTT
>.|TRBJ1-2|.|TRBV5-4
CASSLPGAYGYTF
TGTGCCAGCAGCTTGCCAGGGGCCTATGGCTACACCTTC
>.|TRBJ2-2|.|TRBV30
CAWSDGGWATGELFF
TGTGCCTGGAGTGACGGGGGTTGGGCCACCGGGGAGCTGTTTTTT
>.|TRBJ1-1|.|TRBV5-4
CASSLDQGEAFF
TGTGCCAGCAGCTTGGATCAGGGAGAAGCTTTCTTT
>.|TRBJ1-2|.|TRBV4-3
CASSHSPKPGSEGYTF
TGCGCCAGCAGCCACTCCCCCAAACCAGGATCTGAGGGCTACACCTTC
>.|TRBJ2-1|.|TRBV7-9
CASSFREHEQFF
TGTGCCAGCAGCTTCAGGGAGCATGAGCAGTTCTTC
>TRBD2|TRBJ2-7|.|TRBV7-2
CASSSTSGGSYEQYF
TGTGCCAGCAGCTCGACTAGCGGGGGGAGCTACGAGCAGTACTTC
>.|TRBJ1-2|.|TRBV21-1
CASSKKPGRLYGYTF
TGTGCCAGCAGCAAAAAACCGGGACGGTTATATGGCTACACCTTC
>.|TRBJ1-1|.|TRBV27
CASSSQTDYTEAFF
TGTGCCAGCAGTTCTCAGACAGATTACACTGAAGCTTTCTTT